The 3 T cell receptor beta chains reported below all come from one sample, sequenced in a study of T cells after yellow fever vaccination. TCRdb re-called the 5' RACE reads with MiXCR, one entry per CDR3 protein. The sample consists of some 220,000 distinct CDR3 sequences, 2.5% to 3.5% of them appearing once. The specimen was CD4+ T cells sorted from PBMCs, collected 10 days after the yellow fever booster vaccination. These receptors were taken from a man in his late teens or twenties who received the YFV17D yellow fever vaccine.

This clonotype was observed many times. V is TRBV6-5 and J is TRBJ1-1; 8 bases match TRBD1. Germline CDR1 and CDR2: MNHEY and SVGAGI. The trim removed 6 bases at V and 3 bases at J, leaving 15 bases unmatched. The CDR3 covers 17 residues. Written as DNA, the CDR3 is TGTGCCAGCAGCCGGACGATAAACAGGGGGTCGGACACTGAAGCTTTCTTT. It is translated as CASSRTINRGSDTEAFF.

In this sample, this clonotype turned up many times. The J gene is TRBJ2-2, the V gene TRBV12-3 or TRBV12-4; TRBD2 might be the D (6 bases). Trimming stripped 5 bases from V and 4 bases from J, with 14 bases between. The CDR3 has 15 residues. The DNA for the CDR3 is TGTGCCAGCAGTGGACCCGGGGGAACCACCGGGGAGCTGTTTTTT. Translated, it gives CASSGPGGTTGELFF.

This clonotype was detected ten times or more. The chain carries TRBV6-2 or TRBV6-3 and TRBJ2-2; no definite D call. From germline, CDR1 is MNHEY and CDR2 SVGEGT. V shed 6 bases and J shed 1 base, with 9 bases lying between them. CDR3 length: 14 residues. The CDR3 is CASRDPGNTGELFF. The CDR3 DNA reads as TGTGCCAGCAGAGACCCCGGGAACACCGGGGAGCTGTTTTTT.